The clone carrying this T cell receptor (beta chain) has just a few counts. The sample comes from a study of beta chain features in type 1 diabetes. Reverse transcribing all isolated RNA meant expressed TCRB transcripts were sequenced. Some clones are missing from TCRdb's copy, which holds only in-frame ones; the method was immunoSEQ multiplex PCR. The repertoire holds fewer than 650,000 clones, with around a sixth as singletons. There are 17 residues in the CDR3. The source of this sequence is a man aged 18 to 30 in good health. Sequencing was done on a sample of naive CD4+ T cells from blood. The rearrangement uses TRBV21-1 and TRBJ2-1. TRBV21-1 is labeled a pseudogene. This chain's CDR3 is CASSTRSGTSSYNEQFF. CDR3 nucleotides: TGTGCCAGCAGCACCAGATCGGGGACGAGCTCCTACAATGAGCAGTTCTTC.